One and the same sample provided the 3 T cell receptor beta chains below, sequenced in a study of T cells after yellow fever vaccination. A single record per CDR3 protein comes from TCRdb applying MiXCR to the 5' RACE reads. The profile shows more than 300,000 distinct CDR3 sequences, roughly 7% of them singletons. Sequenced here: PBMCs, sampled roughly seven weeks after the first yellow fever vaccination. The origin of the receptors is a man younger than 35 who received the YFV17D yellow fever vaccine.

This clonotype has at least ten counts. The chain recombines TRBV4-1 with TRBJ2-5, with 7 positions matching TRBD2. This CDR3 has 16 amino acids. Trimming took 4 bases from V and 3 from J; bases not matched to a gene: 11. Germline-derived CDR1 and CDR2 are MGHRA and YSYEKL. Here the CDR3 DNA reads TGCGCCAGCAGCCCCTCCCCGGGAGGAAAAAAAGAGACCCAGTACTTC. Translating gives CASSPSPGGKKETQYF.

The J gene is TRBJ2-7, the V gene TRBV5-6; TRBD1 aligns across 8 bases. Germline CDR1 is SGHDT and CDR2 is YYEEEE. V lost 7 bases to trimming and J lost 5 bases; unmatched junction nucleotides: 11. This CDR3 is built from 14 residues. The CDR3 nucleotides read TGTGCCAGCGGCATTGACAGGGGACAACACGAGCAGTACTTC. It encodes CASGIDRGQHEQYF.

This chain links TRBV29-1 with TRBJ2-5; no firm D call. V lost 1 base to trimming and J lost 1 base, with 4 bases between them. The CDR3 is 12 residues long. CDR1 is SQVTM and CDR2 is ANQGSEA in the germline V gene. The CDR3 spells CSVEGTQETQYF. The CDR3 bases are TGCAGCGTTGAAGGCACCCAAGAGACCCAGTACTTC. Looking up the rest from reference TRBV29-1 and TRBJ2-5 gives the full variable domain: SAVISQKPSRDICQRGTSLTIQCQVDSQVTMMFWYRQQPGQSLTLIATANQGSEATYESGFVIDKFPISRPNLTFSTLTVSNMSPEDSSIYLCSVEGTQETQYFGPGTRLLVL.